The present entry profiles one T cell receptor (beta chain) with its context. Its matching antigen is unknown. From germline, CDR1 is MRHNA and CDR2 SNTAGT. This CDR3 spans 13 amino acids. The V and J ends lost 5 bases and 8 bases respectively, with 13 bases between them. These data come from a study of T-cell memory formation after mild COVID-19. Study-wide points: Clones that contracted clustered mainly in CM and EM if CD4+ and in EMRA if CD8+.

One entry per CDR3 protein, called by TCRdb with MiXCR from the 5' RACE reads. The sample records 300,000 to 350,000 distinct CDR3 sequences, 10% to 15% being singletons. The chain has TRBV6-4 and TRBJ2-1; D ambiguous. This TCR came from a man younger than 30 who had mild COVID-19 (a few samples of this study predate the infection). Cell type and time point are not known. The sample taken for sequencing was PBMCs or a T cell subset sorted from them (not recorded which). CDR3 DNA sequence: TGTGCCAGCAGTTTCTCCGGTGAGCATGAGCAGTTCTTC. This encodes CASSFSGEHEQFF.